Following are 26 T cell receptor beta chains from one sample sequenced in a study of cytomegalovirus exposure and HLA in healthy donors. Primers for the PCR totalled 60 Vbeta and 13 Jbeta. Libraries were prepared by immunoSEQ multiplex PCR; TCRdb keeps only in-frame clonotypes and omits some of them. The sample includes approximately 250,000 clones, around four fifths of them seen just once. The material sequenced was PBMCs. The receptors derive from a boy between 10 and 17 years old in good health and CMV-seronegative.

This clone was seen a handful of times. The chain uses TRBV6-6 and TRBJ2-7, with a tentative D call TRBD1 (5 bases). This CDR3 contains 13 residues. CDR1 is MNHNY, CDR2 SVGAGI, per germline (reference sequence). Trimming pared 5 bases from V and 2 bases from J, leaving 10 bases between. The CDR3 sequence is CASSLGHTYEQYF. The CDR3 DNA reads TGTGCCAGCAGTCTTGGACATACCTACGAGCAGTACTTC.

The rearrangement uses TRBV30 and TRBJ1-1; no firm D call. CDR1 and CDR2 (germline): GTSNPN, SVGIG (reference sequence). This CDR3 is built from 12 residues. V was clipped by 4 bases and J by 4 bases, with 10 bases between them. CDR3 loop: CAWTAEGTEAFF. The CDR3 DNA reads TGTGCCTGGACGGCGGAGGGCACTGAAGCTTTCTTT.

This clone was seen more than once but under ten times. The rearrangement links TRBV4-2 to TRBJ2-2; TRBD2 matches at 10 bases. Germline CDR1 is LGHNA and CDR2 is YNFKEQ. V was pared by 4 bases and J by 4 bases, with 6 bases of the junction left unmatched. The CDR3 has 16 amino acids. This CDR3 is CASSRLAGVVTGELFF. The CDR3 bases are TGTGCCAGCAGCCGCCTAGCGGGGGTGGTCACCGGGGAGCTGTTTTTT.

The chain couples TRBV18 to TRBJ2-1; 7 positions agree with TRBD1. Germline V lookup: CDR1 KGHSH, CDR2 LQKENI. This CDR3 has 17 residues. Trimming removed 6 bases from V and 0 bases from J; junction bases left unmatched: 11. The CDR3 DNA reads as TGTGCCAGCTCTCTAAGGGACAGATCAAGCTCCTACAATGAGCAGTTCTTC. Amino acids: CASSLRDRSSSYNEQFF. Filled out from reference TRBV18 and TRBJ2-1, the complete variable domain reads NAGVMQNPRHLVRRRGQEARLRCSPMKGHSHVYWYRQLPEEGLKFMVYLQKENIIDESGMPKERFSAEFPKEGPSILRIQQVVRGDSAAYFCASSLRDRSSSYNEQFFGPGTRLTVL.

The chain is built from TRBV7-2 and TRBJ2-1; 12 positions agree with TRBD2. From germline, CDR1 is SGHTA and CDR2 FQGNSA. This CDR3 has 17 amino acids. J was trimmed by 5 bases and V by 4 bases; bases with no gene match: 9. The CDR3 nucleotides are TGTGCCAGCAGCTCGAGGATGACTAGCGGGGGAAACAATGAGCAGTTCTTC. Translation gives CASSSRMTSGGNNEQFF. Drawing the rest from reference TRBV7-2 and TRBJ2-1, the complete variable domain is GAGVSQSPSNKVTEKGKDVELRCDPISGHTALYWYRQSLGQGLEFLIYFQGNSAPDKSGLPSDRFSAERTGGSVSTLTIQRTQQEDSAVYLCASSSRMTSGGNNEQFFGPGTRLTVL.

CDR3 sequence: CASSLSGTNTEAFF. As DNA, the CDR3 is TGTGCCAGCAGCTTAAGCGGGACGAACACTGAAGCTTTCTTT. The J gene is TRBJ1-1, the V gene TRBV7-3; maybe TRBD1 (5 bases). V shed 1 base and J shed 1 base, with 7 bases lying between them. Germline assignment: CDR1 SGHTA and CDR2 FQGTGA. The CDR3 loop spans 14 amino acids.

This sequence joins TRBV7-9 and TRBJ2-7; 8 bases are shared with TRBD2. V trimming: 2 bases; J trimming: 1 base; junction bases outside the gene matches: 4. This CDR3 comprises 15 residues. Germline CDR1 is SEHNR and CDR2 is FQNEAQ (reference sequence). The CDR3 spells CASSLITGGSYEQYF. CDR3 sequence (DNA): TGTGCCAGCAGCTTAATCACGGGAGGGTCCTACGAGCAGTACTTC.

The chain is built from TRBV10-1 and TRBJ2-1; 9 bases align to TRBD2. The length of the CDR3 is 14 residues. Germline V gene sequence: CDR1 WNHNN, CDR2 SYGVQD (reference sequence). After removal of 4 bases from V and 6 bases from J, the junction contained 4 bases not matched to a gene. Written as DNA, the CDR3 is TGCGCCAGCAGTGGTAGTAGCGGGGGCAATGAGCAGTTCTTC. Protein product: CASSGSSGGNEQFF.

The V and J genes are TRBV7-8 and TRBJ1-1; D is unresolved. In germline, CDR1 is SGHVS, CDR2 FQNEAQ. The CDR3 has 13 residues. Trimming left V 3 bases short and J 1 base short, with 6 bases between. CDR3 nucleotides: TGTGCCAGCAGCTTTGAACAGAACACTGAAGCTTTCTTT. Its translation is CASSFEQNTEAFF.

This CDR3 is CASSLADEQYF. The CDR3 nucleotides are TGCGCCAGCAGCTTAGCTGACGAGCAGTACTTC. The chain joins TRBV5-1 to TRBJ2-7; D not resolved. The CDR3 is made up of 11 amino acids. Germline loops: CDR1 SGHRS, CDR2 YFSETQ. V dropped 2 bases and J dropped 5 bases, with 5 bases sitting between them.

This chain links TRBV30 with TRBJ1-1; tentatively, D is TRBD1 (5 bases). Trimming cost V 0 bases and J 11 bases, with 13 bases left between them. Looked up from germline, CDR1 is GTSNPN and CDR2 is SVGIG (reference sequence). The CDR3 runs 12 residues. CDR3 residues: CAWSVRAGQAFF. The CDR3 DNA reads as TGTGCCTGGAGTGTACGAGCAGGGCAGGCTTTCTTT.

The chain joins TRBV30 to TRBJ2-2; D not resolved. The CDR3 extends over 17 amino acids. In germline, CDR1 is GTSNPN, CDR2 SVGIG (reference sequence). V shed 0 bases and J shed 5 bases, with 19 bases lying between them. In DNA, the CDR3 is TGTGCCTGGAGTGTAATCGGCGGCGCTCGAGGAACCGGGGAGCTGTTTTTT. Translated: CAWSVIGGARGTGELFF.

This clone has only a few counts. This chain joins TRBV6-1 and TRBJ1-2; D uncertain. Trimming removed 5 bases at V and 4 bases at J, with 11 bases between. CDR1 is MNHNS and CDR2 is SASEGT in the germline V gene. This CDR3 is 13 amino acids long. Here the CDR3 reads CASSPPGVYGYTF. CDR3 nucleotides: TGTGCCAGCAGTCCCCCCGGGGTCTATGGCTACACCTTC.

This clone was recorded a few times. This chain connects TRBV5-1 to TRBJ1-1; weak D call: TRBD1 (6 bases). Germline CDR1 reads SGHRS; CDR2 reads YFSETQ. CDR3 size: 14 residues. Trimming cost V 2 bases and J 6 bases, with 14 bases left between them. The CDR3 loop is CASSFTGMLAEAFF. CDR3 DNA: TGCGCCAGCAGCTTTACAGGGATGTTGGCTGAAGCTTTCTTT.

The genes are TRBV6-6 and TRBJ2-7, with TRBD2 identical over 10 bases. The CDR3 is 15 residues long. V shed 6 bases and J 2 bases; nucleotides not matched to a gene: 7. CDR1 and CDR2 from the germline V gene are MNHNY and SVGAGI (reference sequence). The CDR3 DNA sequence: TGTGCCAGCAGCCCCCGGACTAGCGGAGCCTACGAGCAGTACTTC. It codes for CASSPRTSGAYEQYF.

The CDR3 DNA reads TGTGCCAGTAGTATATCGGGAACGATCACCGGGGAGCTGTTTTTT. It encodes CASSISGTITGELFF. The gene calls are TRBV19 and TRBJ2-2, with a weak D call TRBD2 (5 bases). The CDR3 has 15 residues. CDR1 is LNHDA and CDR2 is SQIVND in the germline V gene (reference sequence). V lost 2 bases, J lost 4 bases, and 11 bases lay in between.

The genes are TRBV28 and TRBJ1-2; 11 bases match TRBD1. V shed 6 bases, J shed 5 bases, and the junction held 8 bases outside the gene matches. The CDR3 has 15 residues. CDR1 and CDR2 from the germline V gene are MDHEN and SYDVKM. The CDR3 sequence: CASSSRDRGFYGYTF. CDR3 nucleotide sequence: TGTGCCAGCAGCTCGCGGGACAGGGGGTTTTATGGCTACACCTTC.

J is TRBJ1-6 and V is TRBV5-1; 9 nucleotides align to TRBD1. CDR1 is SGHRS, CDR2 YFSETQ, per germline. CDR3 length: 18 residues. V lost 1 base to trimming and J lost 0 bases; unmatched junction nucleotides: 5. Written as DNA, the CDR3 is TGCGCCAGCAGCTTGATCGGACAGGGGAGCTCCTATAATTCACCCCTCCACTTT. It codes for CASSLIGQGSSYNSPLHF.

This chain joins TRBV10-2 and TRBJ2-3; 15 nucleotides align to TRBD2. V was pared by 8 bases and J by 4 bases, with 10 bases of the junction left unmatched. CDR1 WSHSY and CDR2 SAAADI come from the germline V gene. This CDR3 has 17 amino acids. CDR3 sequence (DNA): TGCGCCAGCCTCGGACTAGCGGGAGGGCCGGGGGCAGATACGCAGTATTTT. It is translated as CASLGLAGGPGADTQYF.

This clone was found once. Distinct nucleotide sequences in the sample also encode this CDR3. V gene TRBV19 combines with J gene TRBJ2-7; 8 bases match TRBD1. Germline values: CDR1 LNHDA, CDR2 SQIVND (reference sequence). The CDR3 spans 14 residues. The J segment lost 3 bases and the V segment lost 1 base, leaving 2 bases of the junction unmatched. The CDR3, as DNA: TGTGCCAGTAGTATAGGGACAGGGAACTACGAGCAGTACTTC. Translating gives CASSIGTGNYEQYF.

The rearrangement joins TRBV10-1 to TRBJ2-7; 7 nucleotides align to TRBD2. J gave up 7 bases and V 6 bases, and 6 bases lay outside the gene matches. CDR1 and CDR2 from the germline V gene are WNHNN and SYGVQD (reference sequence). The CDR3 extends over 12 amino acids. The chain's CDR3 is CASSGLGREQYF. CDR3 sequence (DNA): TGCGCCAGCAGCGGACTCGGGAGGGAGCAGTACTTC.

This sequence joins TRBV7-8 and TRBJ2-1; TRBD2 agrees at 11 bases. CDR3 length equals 16 residues. V lost 5 bases to trimming and J lost 4 bases; unmatched junction nucleotides: 7. Per germline, CDR1 SGHVS and CDR2 FQNEAQ. CDR3 sequence reads: CASSDLAGGFYNEQFF. DNA for the CDR3: TGTGCCAGCAGCGACCTAGCGGGGGGTTTTTACAATGAGCAGTTCTTC. The whole variable domain, filled in from reference TRBV7-8 and TRBJ2-1, reads GAGVSQSPRYKVAKRGQDVALRCDPISGHVSLFWYQQALGQGPEFLTYFQNEAQLDKSGLPSDRFFAERPEGSVSTLKIQRTQQEDSAVYLCASSDLAGGFYNEQFFGPGTRLTVL.

The rearrangement links TRBV14 to TRBJ1-4; 8 nucleotides align to TRBD1. Germline V gene data show CDR1 as SGHDN and CDR2 as FVKESK. With 1 base clipped from V and 7 bases from J, the junction kept 11 bases outside the gene matches. The CDR3 runs to 17 residues. CDR3 loop: CASSQGQGADRSEKLFF. CDR3 sequence (DNA): TGTGCCAGCAGCCAAGGCCAGGGGGCTGACCGAAGTGAAAAACTGTTTTTT.

The J gene is TRBJ2-1, the V gene TRBV7-8; 7 bases agree with TRBD1. In germline, CDR1 is SGHVS, CDR2 FQNEAQ. CDR3 length equals 16 residues. After removal of 3 bases from V and 0 bases from J, the junction contained 5 bases not matched to a gene. The CDR3 sequence: CASSFARTGSYNEQFF. The CDR3 bases are TGTGCCAGCAGCTTCGCCCGGACAGGCTCCTACAATGAGCAGTTCTTC.

The table lists this clone with a count of one. The rearrangement uses TRBV7-9 and TRBJ2-1, with TRBD2 as a possible D gene (5 bases). The germline CDR1 and CDR2 sequences are SEHNR and FQNEAQ (reference sequence). The ends were cut back, 3 bases at V and 9 bases at J, with 9 bases in the middle. The CDR3 has 12 residues. CDR3 nucleotide sequence: TGTGCCAGCAGCTTCAGCGCGGGTGAGCAGTTCTTC. Its protein product is CASSFSAGEQFF.

The rearrangement uses TRBV10-3 and TRBJ2-7, with 9 bases matching TRBD1. The germline gives CDR1 ENHRY, CDR2 SYGVKD. J gave up 3 bases and V 11 bases, and 8 bases lay outside the gene matches. The CDR3 contains 13 residues. In DNA, the CDR3 is TGTGCCGCCAGGACAGGGGTTGACTACGAGCAGTACTTC. This sequence encodes CAARTGVDYEQYF.